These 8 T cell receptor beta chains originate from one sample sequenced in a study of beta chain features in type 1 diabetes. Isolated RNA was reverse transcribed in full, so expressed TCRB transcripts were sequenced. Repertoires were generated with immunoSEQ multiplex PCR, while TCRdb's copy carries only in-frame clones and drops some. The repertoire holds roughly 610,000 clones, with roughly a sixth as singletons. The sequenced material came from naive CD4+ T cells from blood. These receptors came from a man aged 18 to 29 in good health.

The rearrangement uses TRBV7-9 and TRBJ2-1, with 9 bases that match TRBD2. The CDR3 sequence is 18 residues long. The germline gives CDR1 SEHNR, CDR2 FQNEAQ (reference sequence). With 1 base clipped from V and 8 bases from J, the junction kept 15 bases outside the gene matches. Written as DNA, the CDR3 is TGTGCCAGCAGCTTAGTCCCGATCGCGGGAGGGCCCGTCGATGAGCAGTTCTTC. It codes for CASSLVPIAGGPVDEQFF.

In nucleotides, the CDR3 is TGTGCCAGCAGTTCTGGGGCTCAATCCTACAATGAGCAGTTCTTC. Amino acid sequence: CASSSGAQSYNEQFF. This chain joins TRBV28 and TRBJ2-1; possible D gene TRBD1, 5 bases. The CDR3 is 15 residues long. CDR1 and CDR2 (germline): MDHEN, SYDVKM. Trimming took 4 bases from V and 1 from J, leaving 11 bases between them. Looking up the rest from reference TRBV28 and TRBJ2-1 gives the full variable domain: DVKVTQSSRYLVKRTGEKVFLECVQDMDHENMFWYRQDPGLGLRLIYFSYDVKMKEKGDIPEGYSVSREKKERFSLILESASTNQTSMYLCASSSGAQSYNEQFFGPGTRLTVL.

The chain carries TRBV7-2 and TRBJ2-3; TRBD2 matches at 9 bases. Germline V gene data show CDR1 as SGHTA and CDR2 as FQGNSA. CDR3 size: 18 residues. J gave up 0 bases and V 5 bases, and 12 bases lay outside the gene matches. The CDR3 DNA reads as TGTGCCAGCAGCCCCCGGGGAGCGGGGGGAGAGAGCACAGATACGCAGTATTTT. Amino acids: CASSPRGAGGESTDTQYF.

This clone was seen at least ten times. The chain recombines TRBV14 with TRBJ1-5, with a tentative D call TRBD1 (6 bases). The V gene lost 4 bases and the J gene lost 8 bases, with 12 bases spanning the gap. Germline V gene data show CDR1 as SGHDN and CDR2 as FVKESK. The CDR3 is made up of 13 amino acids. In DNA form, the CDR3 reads TGTGCCAGCAGCCGAAGGGGGACGGAGCCCCAGCATTTT. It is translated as CASSRRGTEPQHF.

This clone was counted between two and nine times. The DNA for the CDR3 is TGTGCCATCAGACGGGTTTTGTTCGGAAACACCATATATTTT. It specifies CAIRRVLFGNTIYF. The gene calls are TRBV10-3 and TRBJ1-3; D is ambiguous. The CDR3 has 14 amino acids. Trimming stripped 6 bases from V and 4 bases from J, with 13 bases between. Germline V gene lookup returns CDR1 ENHRY and CDR2 SYGVKD.

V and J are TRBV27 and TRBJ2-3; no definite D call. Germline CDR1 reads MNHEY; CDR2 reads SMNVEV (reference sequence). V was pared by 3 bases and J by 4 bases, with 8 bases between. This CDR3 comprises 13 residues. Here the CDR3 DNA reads TGTGCCAGCAGTTTGTTTCTAGCAGATACGCAGTATTTT. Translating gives CASSLFLADTQYF.

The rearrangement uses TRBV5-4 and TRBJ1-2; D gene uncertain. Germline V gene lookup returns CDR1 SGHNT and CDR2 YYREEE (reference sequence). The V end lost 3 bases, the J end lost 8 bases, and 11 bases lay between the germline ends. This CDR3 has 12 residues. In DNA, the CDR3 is TGTGCCAGCAGCTCCGGACTGGGGGGCTACACCTTC. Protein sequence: CASSSGLGGYTF.

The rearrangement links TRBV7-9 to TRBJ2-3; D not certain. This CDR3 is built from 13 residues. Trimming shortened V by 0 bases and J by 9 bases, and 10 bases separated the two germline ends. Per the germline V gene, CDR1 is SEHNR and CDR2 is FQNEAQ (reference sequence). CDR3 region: CASSLAGFSTQYF. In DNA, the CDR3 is TGTGCCAGCAGCTTAGCCGGTTTTTCCACGCAGTATTTT.